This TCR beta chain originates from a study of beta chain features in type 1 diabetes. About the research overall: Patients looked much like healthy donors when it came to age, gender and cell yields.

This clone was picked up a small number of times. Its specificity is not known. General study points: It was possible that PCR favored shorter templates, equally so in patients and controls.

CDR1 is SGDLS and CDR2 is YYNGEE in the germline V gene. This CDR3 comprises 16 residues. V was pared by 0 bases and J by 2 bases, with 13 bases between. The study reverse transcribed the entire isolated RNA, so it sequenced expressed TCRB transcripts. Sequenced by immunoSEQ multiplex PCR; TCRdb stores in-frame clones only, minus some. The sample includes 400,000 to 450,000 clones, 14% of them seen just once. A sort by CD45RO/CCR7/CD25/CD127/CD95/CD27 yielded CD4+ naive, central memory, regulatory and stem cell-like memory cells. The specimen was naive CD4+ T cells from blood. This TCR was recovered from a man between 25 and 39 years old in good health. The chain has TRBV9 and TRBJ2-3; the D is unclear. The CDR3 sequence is CASSVGPDRNTDTQYF. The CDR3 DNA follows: TGTGCCAGCAGCGTAGGCCCCGATAGAAACACAGATACGCAGTATTTT.